This paragraph reports one T cell receptor (beta chain). V was cut by 4 bases and J by 1 base, with 8 bases left in between. CDR1 and CDR2 from the germline V gene are SGHKS and YYEKEE (reference sequence). This CDR3 region has 13 residues. This entry belongs to a study of blood T cell repertoires in COVID-19. At the level of the study: In each case, the material was cDNA or gDNA derived from T cells, B-cell-depleted T cells, or PBMCs.

Participant ages covered about 18 to 95 years across 24 US areas. Grouping used clinical history reported by participants in a survey and questionnaire. Recovery among Cohort 3 donors was established by two negative PCRs, clearance, or symptom resolution. Here immunoSEQ multiplex PCR was the method, and the copy in TCRdb shows in-frame clones only, minus some. Among approximately 300,000 clones listed, 90% were seen once. The origin of this receptor is a man aged 60 to 75 who had recovered from COVID-19. The V gene is TRBV5-5, the J gene TRBJ1-1; D ambiguous. Sequencing was carried out using PBMCs or T cells enriched from blood (not recorded which). This chain's CDR3 is CASSIAGNTEAFF. The CDR3 DNA reads as TGTGCCAGCAGCATCGCAGGGAACACTGAAGCTTTCTTT.